This T cell receptor beta chain was identified in a study of shared clonotypes between healthy human individuals. Germline V gene lookup returns CDR1 SGHTA and CDR2 FQGTGA. The CDR3 runs 16 residues. The V and J ends lost 1 base and 0 bases respectively, with 10 bases between them. Execution of the assay was at deep level. TCRdb's table, derived via immunoSEQ multiplex PCR, lists solely in-frame clones and lacks some. The sample contains about 2.1 million clones, 85% to 95% of which appear only once. As defined, naive CD8 cells were CD45RO-negative and positively selected for CCR7, with terminally differentiated effector memory CD45RA+ cells excluded.

This clonotype was sampled from a man aged 18 to 35 in good health. Some clones in this sample may be carry-over from other donors' samples. The specimen sequenced was naive CD8+ T cells from PBMCs. The chain employs TRBV7-3 and TRBJ2-1; the D is unclear. In DNA, the CDR3 is TGTGCCAGCAGCTTAAAAGTCACTCACTCCTACAATGAGCAGTTCTTC. Translated, it gives CASSLKVTHSYNEQFF.